Presented here are 12 T cell receptor beta chains from one specimen sequenced in a study of blood T cell repertoires in COVID-19. Clones were read by immunoSEQ multiplex PCR, and TCRdb kept only the in-frame ones, dropping some. The sample lists 200,000 to 300,000 clones, about 86% occurring once. Sequenced material: peripheral blood. These receptors originate from a woman over 75 with acute or convalescent COVID-19.

The chain recombines TRBV11-2 with TRBJ2-7; 10 positions agree with TRBD2. From germline, CDR1 is SGHAT and CDR2 FQNNGV. Trimming at V came to 5 bases and at J to 4 bases, leaving 5 bases not matched to a gene. The CDR3 has 14 amino acids. CDR3 region: CASSLTTSGYEQYF. Here the CDR3 DNA reads TGTGCCAGCAGCCTAACGACTAGCGGGTACGAGCAGTACTTC. The whole variable domain, remainder taken from reference TRBV11-2 and TRBJ2-7, is EAGVAQSPRYKIIEKRQSVAFWCNPISGHATLYWYQQILGQGPKLLIQFQNNGVVDDSQLPKDRFSAERLKGVDSTLKIQPAKLEDSAVYLCASSLTTSGYEQYFGPGTRLTVT.

The chain combines TRBV2 with TRBJ2-7; D is perhaps TRBD2 (6 bases). Between the trimmed V and J ends, which lost 7 bases and 9 bases, there was a span of 16 bases. This CDR3 contains 12 residues. Germline V gene sequence: CDR1 SNHLY, CDR2 FYNNEI. The CDR3 is CASTAWGVGQYF. The CDR3 coding sequence is TGTGCCAGCACGGCCTGGGGGGTAGGGCAGTACTTC.

This chain joins TRBV28 and TRBJ1-5; D is perhaps TRBD1 (6 bases). V was clipped by 7 bases and J by 1 base, with 20 bases between them. The CDR3 runs to 17 residues. The germline V gene encodes CDR1 MDHEN and CDR2 SYDVKM. The CDR3: CASTSRTAGGSNQPQHF. The CDR3, as DNA: TGTGCCAGCACCTCCCGGACAGCCGGGGGGAGCAATCAGCCCCAGCATTTT. Drawing the rest from reference TRBV28 and TRBJ1-5, the complete variable domain is DVKVTQSSRYLVKRTGEKVFLECVQDMDHENMFWYRQDPGLGLRLIYFSYDVKMKEKGDIPEGYSVSREKKERFSLILESASTNQTSMYLCASTSRTAGGSNQPQHFGDGTRLSIL.

This rearrangement joins TRBV15 to TRBJ2-7, with D unclear. CDR1 LNHNV and CDR2 YYDKDF come from the germline V gene (reference sequence). V was trimmed by 0 bases and J by 5 bases, leaving 17 bases between them. This CDR3 is 16 amino acids long. This chain's CDR3 is CATSRDLLGSLDEQYF. DNA of the CDR3: TGTGCCACCAGCAGAGATTTATTGGGCAGTCTCGACGAGCAGTACTTC.

This clone came up once. An end of the junction differs from the germline gene, which may be a read error. The V gene is TRBV2, the J gene TRBJ2-4; 7 bases align to TRBD2. Germline lookup yields CDR1 SNHLY and CDR2 FYNNEI. This CDR3 is 11 amino acids long. This chain's CDR3 is CASSEGGGARF. The CDR3 bases are TGTGCCAGCAGTGAAGGGGGAGGGGCCCGATTC. Combining the CDR3 with reference TRBV2 and TRBJ2-4 gives the whole variable domain EPEVTQTPSHQVTQMGQEVILRCVPISNHLYFYWYRQILGQKVEFLVSFYNNEISEKSEIFDDQFSVERPDGSNFTLKIRSTKLEDSAMYFCASSEGGGARFGAGTRLSVL.

This chain uses TRBV6-5 with TRBJ1-1, with TRBD1 as a possible D gene (6 bases). CDR1 MNHEY and CDR2 SVGAGI come from the germline V gene. V lost 4 bases, J lost 4 bases, and 10 bases lay in between. The CDR3 is 13 residues long. Here the CDR3 reads CASSSTGPTEAFF. The CDR3 DNA is TGTGCCAGCAGTTCCACAGGGCCCACTGAAGCTTTCTTT.

This clone showed up just once. The CDR3 coding sequence is TGTGCCAGCAGTTTACCCGTCCCGGGACAGGGGATCTACGAGCAGTACTTC. This codes for CASSLPVPGQGIYEQYF. This sequence joins TRBV28 and TRBJ2-7; 10 positions agree with TRBD1. The CDR3 covers 17 residues. With 2 bases clipped from V and 3 bases from J, the junction kept 10 bases outside the gene matches. Germline lookup yields CDR1 MDHEN and CDR2 SYDVKM.

The chain recombines TRBV14 with TRBJ1-2; 10 bases agree with TRBD1. Germline V lookup: CDR1 SGHDN, CDR2 FVKESK. Trimming cost V 3 bases and J 4 bases; bases outside gene matches: 5. CDR3 size: 15 residues. CDR3 protein: CASSQAGTGAYGYTF. As DNA, the CDR3 is TGTGCCAGCAGCCAGGCTGGGACAGGGGCCTATGGCTACACCTTC.

This clone came up a few times. The genes are TRBV5-6 and TRBJ2-7; TRBD1 agrees at 10 bases. CDR3 length equals 13 residues. Germline assignment: CDR1 SGHDT and CDR2 YYEEEE. Losses at the gene ends were 4 bases for V and 9 bases for J; bases not matched to a gene: 7. The CDR3 reads CASSRDRGTGQYF. The CDR3 nucleotides are TGTGCCAGCAGCAGGGACAGGGGCACGGGGCAGTACTTC.

The gene calls are TRBV3-1 (or the pseudogene TRBV3-2) and TRBJ1-1; 9 bases agree with TRBD1. With 4 bases clipped from V and 1 base from J, the junction kept 7 bases outside the gene matches. The CDR3 spans 16 residues. Germline loops: CDR1 LGHDT, CDR2 YNNKEL (reference sequence). The CDR3 loop reads CASSLDRGYGNTEAFF. The CDR3 nucleotides are TGTGCCAGCAGCCTGGACAGGGGTTACGGGAACACTGAAGCTTTCTTT.

The chain links TRBV9 to TRBJ2-3; 11 bases are a match to TRBD2. There are 14 residues in the CDR3. The V segment lost 4 bases and the J segment 6 bases; nucleotides outside the gene matches: 4. Germline V CDR1 and CDR2: SGDLS, YYNGEE. In DNA, the CDR3 is TGTGCCAGCAGCATACGGACTAGCGGGGATACGCAGTATTTT. This encodes CASSIRTSGDTQYF.

V and J are TRBV30 and TRBJ1-5; 8 nucleotides align to TRBD1. Germline values: CDR1 GTSNPN, CDR2 SVGIG (reference sequence). V gave up 2 bases and J gave up 2 bases; unmatched junction bases: 5. The CDR3 runs 15 residues. This chain's CDR3 is CAWSLGQVGNQPQHF. The CDR3 DNA reads as TGTGCCTGGAGTCTGGGACAGGTGGGCAATCAGCCCCAGCATTTT.